This T cell receptor (beta chain) was recovered during a study of breast tumors, draining lymph nodes, adjacent tissues. General study points: That most tumor T cells come from lymph nodes remained unproven. Tumor and nontumor repertoires were significantly more similar in luminal-like than in basal-like breast cancer. Compared with lymph nodes, tumors were less diverse; compared with nontumor tissue, more.

This clonotype showed up many times. Its antigen is unknown. This CDR3 region has 16 residues. Germline CDR1 and CDR2: SGHKS and YYEKEE (reference sequence). V was pared by 2 bases and J by 0 bases, with 13 bases between. TCRdb itself ran the multiplex PCR reads through MiXCR, one entry per CDR3 protein. Counted here are approximately 31,000 distinct CDR3 sequences, roughly 63% occurring once; the ten biggest clones make up 18%. The TCR originated in a female donor with breast cancer. Some clones in this sample may be carry-over from other donors' samples. The sample consisted of breast tumor tissue. The chain carries TRBV5-5 and TRBJ2-3; no firm D call. CDR3 in DNA: TGTGCCAGCAGCTTTCGGAGACCGATTAGCACAGATACGCAGTATTTT. The encoded protein is CASSFRRPISTDTQYF.